A selection of T cell receptor beta chains follows, all from one sample in a study of T cell changes during pregnancy in multiple sclerosis. TCRdb's copy holds only in-frame clones and misses some; the assay was immunoSEQ multiplex PCR. Found here are roughly 80,000 clones, just over 90% of them singletons; the top ten hold over 1.1%. Sequencing was performed on peripheral blood, taken before pregnancy. Receptors originate from a female donor with multiple sclerosis, enrolled in a pregnancy study. CDR3s include the opening cysteine and the closing phenylalanine or tryptophan. The D gene is left open where the match is weak. Size is stated for part of the rows, as once, few or many counts, or as a class when the clone is expanded.

j_gene: TRBJ1-5; v_gene: TRBV13; d_gene: -; abundance: -; CDR3nt: TGTGCCAGCAGCTTAGGATCAGGACAGCCCCAGCATTTT; CDR3aa: CASSLGSGQPQHF
j_gene: TRBJ1-1; v_gene: TRBV6-5; d_gene: TRBD1; abundance: -; CDR3nt: TGTGCCAGCAGTAGAGGGGACAGCGGCCTAGCTTTCTTT; CDR3aa: CASSRGDSGLAFF
j_gene: TRBJ1-3; v_gene: TRBV6-6; d_gene: -; abundance: few; CDR3nt: TGTGCCAGCAGCCAAGTCGCAGTCTCTGGAAACACCATATATTTT; CDR3aa: CASSQVAVSGNTIYF
j_gene: TRBJ2-3; v_gene: TRBV4-1; d_gene: TRBD2; abundance: -; CDR3nt: TGCGCCAGCAGCCAAATGGGACTAGCGGTCACAGATACGCAGTATTTT; CDR3aa: CASSQMGLAVTDTQYF
j_gene: TRBJ1-5; v_gene: TRBV6-6; d_gene: TRBD1; abundance: -; CDR3nt: TGTGCCAGCAACCGGGGACAGGGTGGCAATCAGCCCCAGCATTTT; CDR3aa: CASNRGQGGNQPQHF
j_gene: TRBJ1-6; v_gene: TRBV7-9; d_gene: TRBD1; abundance: once; CDR3nt: TGTGCCAGCAGCCATACAATGGGACAGGTCCGTAGTTCACCCCTCCACTTT; CDR3aa: CASSHTMGQVRSSPLHF
j_gene: TRBJ1-1; v_gene: TRBV5-8; d_gene: -; abundance: -; CDR3nt: TGTGCCAGCAGCCCCGGGACAACGCCTTTGAACACTGAAGCTTTCTTT; CDR3aa: CASSPGTTPLNTEAFF
j_gene: TRBJ2-5; v_gene: TRBV27; d_gene: TRBD2; abundance: -; CDR3nt: TGTGCCAGCAGTTTCTGGGCTAGCGGACAAGAGACCCAGTACTTC; CDR3aa: CASSFWASGQETQYF
j_gene: TRBJ1-1; v_gene: TRBV19; d_gene: TRBD1; abundance: -; CDR3nt: TGTGCCAGTAGTAGAGGACAGGGACACACTGAAGCTTTCTTT; CDR3aa: CASSRGQGHTEAFF
j_gene: TRBJ1-2; v_gene: TRBV11-2; d_gene: TRBD1; abundance: -; CDR3nt: TGTGCCAGCAGCTTAGGAGGGGGCGCTAACTATGGCTACACCTTC; CDR3aa: CASSLGGGANYGYTF
j_gene: TRBJ2-5; v_gene: TRBV9; d_gene: -; abundance: -; CDR3nt: TGTGCCAGCAGCGTAGTTGGGGGGAATGGAGAGACCCAGTACTTC; CDR3aa: CASSVVGGNGETQYF
j_gene: TRBJ1-2; v_gene: TRBV9; d_gene: -; abundance: -; CDR3nt: TGTGCCAGCAGAGTCGACGGGACATATGGCTACACCTTC; CDR3aa: CASRVDGTYGYTF
j_gene: TRBJ2-7; v_gene: TRBV6-1; d_gene: -; abundance: -; CDR3nt: TGTGCCAGAGAAGACAGGAGCCTCTTCGAGCAGTACTTC; CDR3aa: CAREDRSLFEQYF
j_gene: TRBJ2-2; v_gene: TRBV11-2; d_gene: -; abundance: -; CDR3nt: TGTGCCAGCAGCCCTTCAGGACACTCCACCGGGGAGCTGTTTTTT; CDR3aa: CASSPSGHSTGELFF
j_gene: TRBJ2-1; v_gene: TRBV14; d_gene: TRBD2; abundance: -; CDR3nt: TGTGCCAGCAGCCAAGTAGCTAGCGGGGCCTGGGGCACTGAGCAGTTCTTC; CDR3aa: CASSQVASGAWGTEQFF
j_gene: TRBJ1-3; v_gene: TRBV7-8; d_gene: TRBD1; abundance: -; CDR3nt: TGTGCCAGCAGCTTATACGCAGGGGGCTCTGGAAACACCATATATTTT; CDR3aa: CASSLYAGGSGNTIYF
j_gene: TRBJ1-5; v_gene: TRBV19; d_gene: -; abundance: -; CDR3nt: TGTGCCAGTAGTAACTCGGTGGGACTCATACCTCAGCCCCAGCATTTT; CDR3aa: CASSNSVGLIPQPQHF
j_gene: TRBJ2-7; v_gene: TRBV10-2; d_gene: TRBD2; abundance: few; CDR3nt: TGCGCCAGCAGTGGATCCGGGGGGGTCGTCTACGAGCAGTACTTC; CDR3aa: CASSGSGGVVYEQYF
j_gene: TRBJ2-7; v_gene: TRBV28; d_gene: TRBD1; abundance: -; CDR3nt: TGTGCCAGCATCCGGACAGGGACCTACGAGCAGTACTTC; CDR3aa: CASIRTGTYEQYF
j_gene: TRBJ1-1; v_gene: TRBV9; d_gene: TRBD1; abundance: -; CDR3nt: TGTGCCAGCAGCCCGATAACCGGGACAGGGGGCCCTGAAGCTTTCTTT; CDR3aa: CASSPITGTGGPEAFF
j_gene: TRBJ2-7; v_gene: TRBV5-6; d_gene: -; abundance: -; CDR3nt: TGTGCCAGCAGCTGGACAGCCTCCTACGAGCAGTACTTC; CDR3aa: CASSWTASYEQYF
j_gene: TRBJ2-7; v_gene: TRBV15; d_gene: TRBD2; abundance: -; CDR3nt: TGTGCCACCAGCAGAGGTGGGCTAGCGGGATACTACGAGCAGTACTTC; CDR3aa: CATSRGGLAGYYEQYF
j_gene: TRBJ1-6; v_gene: TRBV9; d_gene: -; abundance: -; CDR3nt: TGTGCCAGCAACTTATTGGATTCACCCCTCCACTTT; CDR3aa: CASNLLDSPLHF
j_gene: TRBJ2-2; v_gene: TRBV7-3; d_gene: TRBD1; abundance: -; CDR3nt: TGTGCCAGCAGCCTAAGGGCCCTGACAGGGGGCGAGACCGGGGAGCTGTTTTTT; CDR3aa: CASSLRALTGGETGELFF
j_gene: TRBJ2-7; v_gene: TRBV11-3; d_gene: -; abundance: -; CDR3nt: TGTGCCAGCAGCTTAAGGAGCTCCTACGAGCAGTACTTC; CDR3aa: CASSLRSSYEQYF
j_gene: TRBJ2-5; v_gene: TRBV7-3; d_gene: TRBD2; abundance: -; CDR3nt: TGTGCCAGCAGCTCTAGCGGGGGGCCACAAGAGACCCAGTACTTC; CDR3aa: CASSSSGGPQETQYF
j_gene: TRBJ2-4; v_gene: TRBV7-2; d_gene: TRBD1; abundance: -; CDR3nt: TGTGCCAGCAGCCTTCCGGGACAGGCATACAATTTAGCCAAAAACATTCAGTACTTC; CDR3aa: CASSLPGQAYNLAKNIQYF
j_gene: TRBJ1-2; v_gene: TRBV28; d_gene: TRBD1; abundance: -; CDR3nt: TGTGCCAGCAGCACAGGGACAGTCTATGGCTACACCTTC; CDR3aa: CASSTGTVYGYTF
j_gene: TRBJ1-2; v_gene: TRBV6-5; d_gene: -; abundance: -; CDR3nt: TGTGCCAGCAGTTATGGGGCCTATGGCTACACCTTC; CDR3aa: CASSYGAYGYTF
j_gene: TRBJ1-1; v_gene: TRBV7-9; d_gene: -; abundance: -; CDR3nt: TGTGCCAGCAGCTTAGGGGGCGCTGAAGCTTTCTTT; CDR3aa: CASSLGGAEAFF
j_gene: TRBJ2-5; v_gene: TRBV9; d_gene: -; abundance: -; CDR3nt: TGTGCCAGCAGCGTATGGGGGGACCAAGAGACCCAGTACTTC; CDR3aa: CASSVWGDQETQYF
j_gene: TRBJ1-1; v_gene: TRBV15; d_gene: -; abundance: -; CDR3nt: TGTGCCACCAGCAGAGTGGCCAGGGACACTGAAGCTTTCTTT; CDR3aa: CATSRVARDTEAFF
j_gene: TRBJ1-1; v_gene: TRBV10-3; d_gene: TRBD1; abundance: once; CDR3nt: TGTGCCATCAGGACTAAGACAGGGGCGAACACTGAAGCTTTCTTT; CDR3aa: CAIRTKTGANTEAFF